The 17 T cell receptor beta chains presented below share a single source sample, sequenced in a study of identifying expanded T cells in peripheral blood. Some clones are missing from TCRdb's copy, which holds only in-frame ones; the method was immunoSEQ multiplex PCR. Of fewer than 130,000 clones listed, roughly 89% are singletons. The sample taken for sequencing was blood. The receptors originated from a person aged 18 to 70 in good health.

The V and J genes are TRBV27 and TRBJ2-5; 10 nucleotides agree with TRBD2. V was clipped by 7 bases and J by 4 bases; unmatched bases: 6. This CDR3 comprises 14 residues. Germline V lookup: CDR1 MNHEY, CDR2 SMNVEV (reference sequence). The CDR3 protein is CASTSGGIGETQYF. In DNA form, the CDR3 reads TGTGCCAGCACTAGCGGGGGTATCGGAGAGACCCAGTACTTC.

The CDR3 sequence: CASSWGAEGTEAFF. The CDR3 DNA follows: TGTGCCAGCAGTTGGGGGGCCGAGGGGACTGAAGCTTTCTTT. The chain links TRBV28 to TRBJ1-1; possible D gene TRBD1, 6 bases. V lost 4 bases to trimming and J lost 5 bases, with 14 bases between them. Germline assignment: CDR1 MDHEN and CDR2 SYDVKM. The length of the CDR3 is 14 residues.

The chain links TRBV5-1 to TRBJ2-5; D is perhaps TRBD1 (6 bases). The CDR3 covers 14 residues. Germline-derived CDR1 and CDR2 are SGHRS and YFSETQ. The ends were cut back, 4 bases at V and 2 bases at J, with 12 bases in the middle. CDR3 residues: CASSQGLLQETQYF. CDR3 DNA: TGCGCCAGCAGCCAGGGGCTGTTACAAGAGACCCAGTACTTC.

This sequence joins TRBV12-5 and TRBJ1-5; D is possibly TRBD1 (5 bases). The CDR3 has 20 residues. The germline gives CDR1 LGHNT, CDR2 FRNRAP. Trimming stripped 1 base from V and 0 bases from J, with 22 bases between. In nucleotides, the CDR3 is TGTGCTAGTGGTTTGGACGGGAAAACGGCGGGGACTTATAGCAATCAGCCCCAGCATTTT. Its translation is CASGLDGKTAGTYSNQPQHF.

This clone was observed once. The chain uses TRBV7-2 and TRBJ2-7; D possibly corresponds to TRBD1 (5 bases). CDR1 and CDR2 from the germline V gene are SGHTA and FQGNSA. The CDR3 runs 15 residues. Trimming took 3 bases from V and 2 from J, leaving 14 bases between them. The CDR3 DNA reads TGTGCCAGCAGCTTCGGACAATATCGTCCCTACGAGCAGTACTTC. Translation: CASSFGQYRPYEQYF.

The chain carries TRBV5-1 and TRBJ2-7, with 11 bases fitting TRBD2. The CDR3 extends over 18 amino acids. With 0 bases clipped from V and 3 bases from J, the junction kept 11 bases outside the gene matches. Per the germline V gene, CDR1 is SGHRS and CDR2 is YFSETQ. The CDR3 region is CASSLGLAGPNLFYEQYF. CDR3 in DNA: TGCGCCAGCAGCTTGGGACTAGCGGGGCCTAACTTATTCTACGAGCAGTACTTC.

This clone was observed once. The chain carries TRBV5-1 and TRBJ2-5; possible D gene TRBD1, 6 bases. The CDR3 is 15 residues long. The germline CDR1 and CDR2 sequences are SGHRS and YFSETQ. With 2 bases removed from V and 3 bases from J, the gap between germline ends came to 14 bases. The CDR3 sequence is CASSFTGREKETQYF. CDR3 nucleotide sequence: TGCGCCAGCAGCTTCACAGGGCGTGAGAAAGAGACCCAGTACTTC.

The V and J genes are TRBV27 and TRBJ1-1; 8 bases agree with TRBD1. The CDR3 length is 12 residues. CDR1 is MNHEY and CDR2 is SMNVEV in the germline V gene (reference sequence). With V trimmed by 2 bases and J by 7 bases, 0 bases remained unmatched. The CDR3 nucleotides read TGTGCCAGCAGTTTAGGACAGGGTGAAGCTTTCTTT. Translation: CASSLGQGEAFF.

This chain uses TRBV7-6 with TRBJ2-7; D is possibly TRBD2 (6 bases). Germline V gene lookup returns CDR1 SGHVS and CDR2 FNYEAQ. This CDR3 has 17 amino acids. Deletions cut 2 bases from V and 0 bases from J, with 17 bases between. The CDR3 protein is CASSLLGLSSTSYEQYF. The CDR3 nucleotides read TGTGCCAGCAGCTTACTGGGACTCTCATCCACCTCCTACGAGCAGTACTTC.

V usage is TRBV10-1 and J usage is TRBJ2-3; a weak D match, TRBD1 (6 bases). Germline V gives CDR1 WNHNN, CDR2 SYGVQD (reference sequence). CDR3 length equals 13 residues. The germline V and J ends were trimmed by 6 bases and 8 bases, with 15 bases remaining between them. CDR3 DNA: TGCGCCAGCAGGGACGGACAGCAGGGTACGCAGTATTTT. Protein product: CASRDGQQGTQYF.

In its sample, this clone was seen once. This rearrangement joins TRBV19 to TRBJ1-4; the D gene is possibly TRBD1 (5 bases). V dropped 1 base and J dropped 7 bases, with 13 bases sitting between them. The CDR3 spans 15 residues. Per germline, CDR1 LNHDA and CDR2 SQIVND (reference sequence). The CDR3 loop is CASSIGRGGSEKLFF. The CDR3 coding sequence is TGTGCCAGTAGTATAGGTCGTGGGGGGAGTGAAAAACTGTTTTTT.

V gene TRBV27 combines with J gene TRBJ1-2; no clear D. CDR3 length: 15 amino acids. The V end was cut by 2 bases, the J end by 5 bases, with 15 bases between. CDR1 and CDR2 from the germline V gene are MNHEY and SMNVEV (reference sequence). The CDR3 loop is CASSLGEGGIYGYTF. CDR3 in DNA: TGTGCCAGCAGTTTAGGGGAGGGAGGGATTTATGGCTACACCTTC.

The CDR3 DNA reads TGTGCCATCAGTGAGGTCAGGGGAAGGGAGCTGTTTTTT. Protein product: CAISEVRGRELFF. The chain joins TRBV10-3 to TRBJ2-2; a possible D gene is TRBD1 (6 bases). Trimming left V 2 bases short and J 9 bases short, with 10 bases between. Germline V CDR1 and CDR2: ENHRY, SYGVKD. CDR3 length equals 13 residues.

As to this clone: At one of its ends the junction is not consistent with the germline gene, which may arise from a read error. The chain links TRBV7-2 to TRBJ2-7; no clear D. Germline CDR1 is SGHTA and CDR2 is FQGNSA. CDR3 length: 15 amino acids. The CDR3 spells CASSQDLEGWYEQYF. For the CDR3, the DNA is TGCGCCAGCAGCCAAGATCTGGAAGGGTGGTACGAGCAGTACTTC.

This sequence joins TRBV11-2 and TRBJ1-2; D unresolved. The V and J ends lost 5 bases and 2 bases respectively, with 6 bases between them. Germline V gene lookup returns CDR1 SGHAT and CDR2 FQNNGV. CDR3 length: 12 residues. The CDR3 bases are TGTGCCAGCAGCGCCACAAACTATGGCTACACCTTC. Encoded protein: CASSATNYGYTF.

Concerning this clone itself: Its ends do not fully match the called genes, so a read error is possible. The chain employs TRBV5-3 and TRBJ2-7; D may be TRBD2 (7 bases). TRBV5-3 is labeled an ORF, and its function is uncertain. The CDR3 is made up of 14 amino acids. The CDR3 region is CASSPGDYSYEQYF. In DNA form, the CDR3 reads TGCGCCAGCAGCCCAGGGGACTACTCCTACGAGCAGTACTTC.

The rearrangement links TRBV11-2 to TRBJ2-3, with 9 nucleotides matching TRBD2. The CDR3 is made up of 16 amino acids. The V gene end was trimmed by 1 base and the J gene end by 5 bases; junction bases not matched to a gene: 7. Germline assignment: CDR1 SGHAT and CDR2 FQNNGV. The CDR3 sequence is CASSLVAGGYLDTQYF. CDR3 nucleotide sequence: TGTGCCAGCAGCTTAGTGGCGGGGGGGTACTTAGATACGCAGTATTTT.